This TCR beta chain is drawn from a study of CD4 T cells in relation to SARS-CoV-2 and coronaviruses. In its sample, this clone was seen a few times. Its antigen remains unknown. CD4+ T cells from unexposed donors were obtained before the COVID-19 pandemic (2011-2018). CD4+ T cells were isolated from the cells after around eleven days of culture. The CDR3 consists of 14 residues. In germline, CDR1 is SEHNR, CDR2 FQNEAQ (reference sequence). V was clipped by 5 bases and J by 3 bases, with 13 bases between them. Clones were sequenced by immunoSEQ multiplex PCR, and TCRdb holds only the in-frame ones, with some missing. Of around 15,000 clones in the sample, roughly 82% were seen once.

V usage is TRBV7-9 and J usage is TRBJ1-2; no clear D. The receptor comes from a human donor in good health. Sequenced: CD4+ T cells from PBMCs, cultured in vitro. CDR3 in amino acids: CASSPNGGDYGYTF. DNA for the CDR3: TGTGCCAGCAGCCCGAACGGTGGTGACTATGGCTACACCTTC.